Listed here are 32 T cell receptor beta chains from one sample, sequenced in a study of CD8+ T cells in alopecia areata. RNA extraction and reverse transcription yielded cDNA as sequencing template. Produced via immunoSEQ multiplex PCR; TCRdb's table is partial and in-frame only. The sample has roughly 280,000 clones, 60% seen once. Treatment denoted: oral pan-JAK inhibitor, 5-10 mg twice daily. Sequenced here: CD4+ T cells sorted from blood, sampled at approximately week 51, from a patient treated with tofacitinib. The source of these receptors is a human donor with alopecia areata.

This clone was observed a handful of times. V and J are TRBV5-1 and TRBJ2-2; D gene ambiguous. The CDR3 contains 15 residues. Germline V gives CDR1 SGHRS, CDR2 YFSETQ. V lost 2 bases, J lost 4 bases, and 12 bases lay in between. CDR3 in amino acids: CASSLARTGTGELFF. CDR3 DNA sequence: TGCGCCAGCAGCTTAGCCCGAACGGGCACCGGGGAGCTGTTTTTT.

This clone appeared many times. The V gene is TRBV5-4, the J gene TRBJ2-3; 7 bases map to TRBD2. J gave up 4 bases and V 3 bases, and 11 bases lay outside the gene matches. CDR3 size: 16 residues. CDR1 SGHNT and CDR2 YYREEE come from the germline V gene (reference sequence). For the CDR3, the DNA is TGTGCCAGCAGCTCACCGACTAGCTATAGCCCAGATACGCAGTATTTT. Its translation: CASSSPTSYSPDTQYF. Filled out from reference TRBV5-4 and TRBJ2-3, the complete variable domain reads ETGVTQSPTHLIKTRGQQVTLRCSSQSGHNTVSWYQQALGQGPQFIFQYYREEENGRGNFPPRFSGLQFPNYSSELNVNALELDDSALYLCASSSPTSYSPDTQYFGPGTRLTVL.

This chain connects TRBV30 to TRBJ2-1; 8 bases agree with TRBD1. V was clipped by 3 bases and J by 5 bases; unmatched bases: 3. This CDR3 has 13 residues. Germline CDR1 and CDR2: GTSNPN and SVGIG (reference sequence). CDR3: CAWSRGLDNEQFF. The CDR3 coding sequence is TGTGCCTGGAGCAGGGGGCTCGACAATGAGCAGTTCTTC.

This clone was detected only a few times. J is TRBJ2-2 and V is TRBV12-5; D gene ambiguous. V lost 0 bases to trimming and J lost 0 bases, with 2 bases between them. The germline V gene encodes CDR1 LGHNT and CDR2 FRNRAP. The CDR3 spans 14 residues. The CDR3 region has the DNA TGTGCTAGTGGTTTGGTCCCGAACACCGGGGAGCTGTTTTTT. The encoded protein is CASGLVPNTGELFF.

This clone was detected only once. The V gene is TRBV30, the J gene TRBJ2-7; no firm D call. The V gene's germline CDR1 is GTSNPN and CDR2 SVGIG (reference sequence). The CDR3 contains 11 residues. Trimming shortened V by 2 bases and J by 6 bases, and 8 bases separated the two germline ends. The CDR3 loop reads CAWSSQVEQYF. The CDR3 DNA reads TGTGCCTGGAGTAGTCAGGTCGAGCAGTACTTC.

This clone was counted once. The V call is TRBV5-4, the J call TRBJ1-2; maybe TRBD1 (5 bases). This CDR3 comprises 13 residues. Per the germline V gene, CDR1 is SGHNT and CDR2 is YYREEE (reference sequence). V was pared by 0 bases and J by 4 bases, with 7 bases between. CDR3 protein: CASSLAGTYGYTF. The CDR3 coding sequence is TGTGCCAGCAGCTTGGCGGGGACCTATGGCTACACCTTC.

On this clone itself: One end of the junction is discordant with germline, which a read error may explain. The CDR3 is CASSGQYNNEQFF. In DNA form, the CDR3 reads TGTGCTAGCAGCGGACAGTACAACAATGAGCAGTTCTTC. The chain employs TRBV7-7 and TRBJ2-1; the D gene is possibly TRBD1 (6 bases). The CDR3 length is 13 residues. Germline CDR1 SSHAT, CDR2 FNYEAQ (reference sequence).

This chain links TRBV30 with TRBJ2-7, with D perhaps TRBD2 (5 bases). V lost 5 bases to trimming and J lost 2 bases, with 13 bases between them. The germline V gene has CDR1 GTSNPN and CDR2 SVGIG (reference sequence). CDR3 length: 13 amino acids. The CDR3: CAWGPNGAYEQYF. CDR3 nucleotide sequence: TGTGCCTGGGGTCCGAACGGGGCCTACGAGCAGTACTTC.

This clone was counted only a few times. J is TRBJ2-1 and V is TRBV18; D not certain. This CDR3 has 15 amino acids. The V end lost 6 bases, the J end lost 5 bases, and 17 bases lay between the germline ends. Germline V gene data show CDR1 as KGHSH and CDR2 as LQKENI. CDR3 coding DNA: TGTGCCAGCTCCCCGTCGGACGGTCGAGACAATGAGCAGTTCTTC. Residues: CASSPSDGRDNEQFF. The complete variable domain, with remaining parts taken from reference TRBV18 and TRBJ2-1, reads NAGVMQNPRHLVRRRGQEARLRCSPMKGHSHVYWYRQLPEEGLKFMVYLQKENIIDESGMPKERFSAEFPKEGPSILRIQQVVRGDSAAYFCASSPSDGRDNEQFFGPGTRLTVL.

The rearrangement joins TRBV5-4 to TRBJ1-2; D gene unclear. Germline loops: CDR1 SGHNT, CDR2 YYREEE (reference sequence). V was cut by 4 bases and J by 9 bases, with 13 bases left in between. The CDR3 is 12 amino acids. In DNA form, the CDR3 reads TGTGCCAGCAGCGTGGACTGGAGGCGCTACACCTTC. Amino acid sequence: CASSVDWRRYTF.

The chain joins TRBV30 to TRBJ1-5; D gene unclear. Deletions cut 0 bases from V and 7 bases from J, with 13 bases between. The CDR3 loop spans 14 amino acids. Germline V gives CDR1 GTSNPN, CDR2 SVGIG (reference sequence). The CDR3 loop is CAWSVGGLGQPQHF. The CDR3 coding sequence is TGTGCCTGGAGTGTCGGAGGGCTAGGGCAGCCCCAGCATTTT.

The chain employs TRBV11-2 and TRBJ2-5, with D unclear. The CDR3 consists of 13 residues. Germline-derived CDR1 and CDR2 are SGHAT and FQNNGV. V was shortened by 2 bases and J by 0 bases, with 4 bases between the two germline ends. CDR3 region: CASSLINQETQYF. In nucleotides, the CDR3 is TGTGCCAGCAGCTTAATTAACCAAGAGACCCAGTACTTC. Variable domain in full (rest from reference TRBV11-2 and TRBJ2-5): EAGVAQSPRYKIIEKRQSVAFWCNPISGHATLYWYQQILGQGPKLLIQFQNNGVVDDSQLPKDRFSAERLKGVDSTLKIQPAKLEDSAVYLCASSLINQETQYFGPGTRLLVL.

This chain links TRBV30 with TRBJ1-2; D perhaps matches TRBD1 (6 bases). The CDR3 is 13 amino acids. V was pared by 0 bases and J by 4 bases, with 9 bases between. Germline V lookup: CDR1 GTSNPN, CDR2 SVGIG (reference sequence). CDR3 DNA: TGTGCCTGGAGTGTCCCGGGGGCCTATGGCTACACCTTC. Its protein is CAWSVPGAYGYTF. The full variable domain, completed using reference TRBV30 and TRBJ1-2, is SQTIHQWPATLVQPVGSPLSLECTVEGTSNPNLYWYRQAAGRGLQLLFYSVGIGQISSEVPQNLSASRPQDRQFILSSKKLLLSDSGFYLCAWSVPGAYGYTFGSGTRLTVV.

The gene calls are TRBV7-2 and TRBJ1-2, with TRBD1 as a possible D gene (6 bases). CDR1 and CDR2 from the germline V gene are SGHTA and FQGNSA. The CDR3 totals 14 residues. V was shortened by 10 bases and J by 6 bases, with 21 bases between the two germline ends. Written as DNA, the CDR3 is TGTGCCACCTCTCTAACACTCCGGACAGATGGCTACACCTTC. It yields the protein CATSLTLRTDGYTF.

Only a few counts were recorded for this clone. The J gene is TRBJ2-7, the V gene TRBV28; weak D call: TRBD1 (6 bases). Trimming stripped 6 bases from V and 7 bases from J, with 16 bases between. From germline, CDR1 is MDHEN and CDR2 SYDVKM. This CDR3 has 13 amino acids. Written as DNA, the CDR3 is TGTGCCAGCAGACTCGGGACACTGTGGGAGCAGTACTTC. Translating gives CASRLGTLWEQYF.

This clone was counted once. The chain uses TRBV6-5 and TRBJ2-1; 7 bases are a match to TRBD2. Germline V gene sequence: CDR1 MNHEY, CDR2 SVGAGI. The junction had 11 bases not matched to a gene; V was cut back by 7 bases and J by 8 bases. This CDR3 has 14 residues. CDR3 DNA: TGTGCCAGCACCCCTATATGGGGGAGGGATGAGCAGTTCTTC. As protein: CASTPIWGRDEQFF.

This rearrangement joins TRBV6-5 to TRBJ1-6; weak D call: TRBD1 (6 bases). Looked up from germline, CDR1 is MNHEY and CDR2 is SVGAGI. V was cut by 7 bases and J by 10 bases, with 20 bases left in between. There are 15 residues in the CDR3. The CDR3 DNA is TGTGCCAGCACTCCCAGTGGGGGCCAGGGATCACCCCTCCACTTT. It encodes CASTPSGGQGSPLHF.

As to this clone: The same CDR3 also results from other DNA sequences found in this sample. The J gene is TRBJ2-5, the V gene TRBV29-1; D is unclear. The CDR3 contains 10 residues. V shed 2 bases and J shed 5 bases, with 3 bases lying between them. Germline V gives CDR1 SQVTM, CDR2 ANQGSEA. CDR3 residues: CSVERETQYF. As DNA, the CDR3 is TGCAGCGTTGAACGGGAGACCCAGTACTTC.

The chain recombines TRBV14 with TRBJ2-5, with TRBD1 matching over 8 bases. CDR3 length: 16 residues. The germline CDR1 and CDR2 sequences are SGHDN and FVKESK. Trimming cost V 1 base and J 4 bases; bases outside gene matches: 8. In nucleotides, the CDR3 is TGTGCCAGCAGCCAAGGATTACAGGGGGTTGGAGAGACCCAGTACTTC. Translating gives CASSQGLQGVGETQYF. Full variable domain (missing parts from reference TRBV14 and TRBJ2-5): EAGVTQFPSHSVIEKGQTVTLRCDPISGHDNLYWYRRVMGKEIKFLLHFVKESKQDESGMPNNRFLAERTGGTYSTLKVQPAELEDSGVYFCASSQGLQGVGETQYFGPGTRLLVL.

This clone was picked up a small number of times. The chain couples TRBV5-6 to TRBJ2-5, with 7 bases aligning to TRBD1. This CDR3 is 13 amino acids long. From germline, CDR1 is SGHDT and CDR2 YYEEEE. V trimming: 0 bases; J trimming: 4 bases; junction bases outside the gene matches: 0. Here the CDR3 DNA reads TGTGCCAGCAGCTTGGCAGGGGGAGAGACCCAGTACTTC. The encoded protein is CASSLAGGETQYF.

The chain joins TRBV29-1 to TRBJ2-3; a weak D match, TRBD2 (5 bases). CDR3 length: 12 amino acids. The V gene lost 5 bases and the J gene lost 7 bases, with 13 bases spanning the gap. Germline V lookup: CDR1 SQVTM, CDR2 ANQGSEA. Here the CDR3 DNA reads TGCAGCGTTCCAGGACTTTATTATACGCAGTATTTT. Amino acid sequence: CSVPGLYYTQYF.

This chain links TRBV25-1 with TRBJ1-2; possibly TRBD1 for D (6 bases). The CDR3 loop spans 13 amino acids. Between the trimmed V and J ends, which lost 2 bases and 3 bases, there was a span of 7 bases. Germline-derived CDR1 and CDR2 are MGHDK and SYGVNS. The CDR3 sequence is CASSEPGDYGYTF. The CDR3 DNA reads TGTGCCAGCAGTGAACCAGGGGACTATGGCTACACCTTC.

V is TRBV30 and J is TRBJ1-2; the match to TRBD1 covers 7 bases. V shed 3 bases and J 6 bases; nucleotides not matched to a gene: 13. The CDR3 runs 15 residues. Germline V lookup: CDR1 GTSNPN, CDR2 SVGIG (reference sequence). CDR3 residues: CAWSEGASGFDGYTF. The CDR3 region has the DNA TGTGCCTGGAGCGAGGGGGCGTCGGGCTTTGATGGCTACACCTTC.

This chain uses TRBV29-1 with TRBJ1-5; D remains unclear. Trimming stripped 1 base from V and 11 bases from J, with 9 bases between. CDR3 length: 11 residues. Looked up from germline, CDR1 is SQVTM and CDR2 is ANQGSEA. The CDR3 coding sequence is TGCAGCGTTGAAGGTGGAGGATCCCAGCATTTT. Its translation is CSVEGGGSQHF. The full variable domain, its missing parts supplied by reference TRBV29-1 and TRBJ1-5, is SAVISQKPSRDICQRGTSLTIQCQVDSQVTMMFWYRQQPGQSLTLIATANQGSEATYESGFVIDKFPISRPNLTFSTLTVSNMSPEDSSIYLCSVEGGGSQHFGDGTRLSIL.

The chain carries TRBV4-3 and TRBJ1-6, with D tentatively TRBD1 (6 bases). The ends were cut back, 0 bases at V and 8 bases at J, with 14 bases in the middle. This CDR3 is built from 16 residues. The germline V gene encodes CDR1 LGHNA and CDR2 YSLEER. The CDR3 loop reads CASSQDLGPGDSPLHF. CDR3 coding DNA: TGCGCCAGCAGCCAAGATCTGGGGCCAGGGGATTCACCCCTCCACTTT.

The chain uses TRBV30 and TRBJ2-5; 9 bases are a match to TRBD2. V was clipped by 4 bases and J by 6 bases; unmatched bases: 9. The CDR3 runs 14 residues. From germline, CDR1 is GTSNPN and CDR2 SVGIG (reference sequence). Written as DNA, the CDR3 is TGTGCCTGGACTCTCGCGGGGGGGCCCCAGACCCAGTACTTC. Its translation is CAWTLAGGPQTQYF.

This chain's CDR3 is CASTKGQYNSPLHF. DNA for the CDR3: TGTGCCAGCACCAAAGGGCAGTATAATTCACCCCTCCACTTT. J is TRBJ1-6 and V is TRBV6-5, with D uncertain. The germline V gene encodes CDR1 MNHEY and CDR2 SVGAGI. The CDR3 runs 14 residues. With 7 bases removed from V and 4 bases from J, the gap between germline ends came to 11 bases.

Comment on this clone: The same CDR3 is also encoded by other DNA sequences in this sample. This chain uses TRBV7-3 with TRBJ2-1; TRBD2 is a possible D gene (6 bases). Germline V gives CDR1 SGHTA, CDR2 FQGTGA. The V and J ends lost 5 bases and 4 bases respectively, with 9 bases between them. The CDR3 covers 13 residues. The CDR3 sequence is CASSPGGYNEQFF. The CDR3 coding sequence is TGTGCCAGCAGCCCCGGGGGATACAATGAGCAGTTCTTC.

The rearrangement links TRBV7-2 to TRBJ2-7; 9 bases are a match to TRBD1. V lost 3 bases to trimming and J lost 3 bases; unmatched junction nucleotides: 6. The CDR3 is made up of 15 amino acids. CDR1 and CDR2 (germline): SGHTA, FQGNSA. The CDR3 DNA reads as TGTGCCAGCAGCTTGGCAACAGGGGGCCTCTACGAGCAGTACTTC. This codes for CASSLATGGLYEQYF.

V and J are TRBV28 and TRBJ1-4, with no clear D. V lost 7 bases and J 0 bases, leaving 9 bases between the germline ends. The CDR3 spans 14 residues. Germline V lookup: CDR1 MDHEN, CDR2 SYDVKM. CDR3 coding DNA: TGTGCCAGCACCTCGGCTACAACTAATGAAAAACTGTTTTTT. Translation: CASTSATTNEKLFF.

This chain joins TRBV30 and TRBJ1-2; D gene ambiguous. The CDR3 covers 14 residues. V shed 4 bases and J shed 3 bases, with 15 bases lying between them. Germline assignment: CDR1 GTSNPN and CDR2 SVGIG (reference sequence). CDR3 region: CAWKPEGDYYGYTF. Here the CDR3 DNA reads TGTGCCTGGAAACCTGAGGGAGATTACTATGGCTACACCTTC.

The chain employs TRBV5-1 and TRBJ2-5; D ambiguous. The CDR3 has 13 residues. The germline V gene encodes CDR1 SGHRS and CDR2 YFSETQ. V was pared by 0 bases and J by 2 bases, with 5 bases between. CDR3 nucleotide sequence: TGCGCCAGCAGCTTGGACACACAAGAGACCCAGTACTTC. The encoded protein is CASSLDTQETQYF.